The 26 T cell receptor beta chains below were found in one sample sequenced in a study of shared clonotypes between healthy human individuals. Repertoires were generated with immunoSEQ multiplex PCR, while TCRdb's copy carries only in-frame clones and drops some. The sample lists 900,000 to 1,200,000 clones, 78% occurring once. The sample comprised memory CD4+ T cells from PBMCs. Regarding subset: CD45RA-negative fraction. The receptor source for this set is a young man in good health. Some clones in this sample may be carry-over from other donors' samples.

The chain employs TRBV5-1 and TRBJ2-1, with 13 bases aligning to TRBD2. This CDR3 comprises 16 residues. Germline-derived CDR1 and CDR2 are SGHRS and YFSETQ. Trimming took 5 bases from V and 9 from J; bases not matched to a gene: 11. The CDR3 is CASREGGLAGFGEQFF. In DNA, the CDR3 is TGCGCCAGCAGGGAAGGGGGACTAGCGGGATTTGGTGAGCAGTTCTTC.

The V gene is TRBV6-5, the J gene TRBJ2-3; D gene ambiguous. This CDR3 is 14 amino acids long. CDR1 and CDR2 from the germline V gene are MNHEY and SVGAGI. V shed 2 bases and J shed 3 bases, with 9 bases lying between them. CDR3 region: CASSYGTVTDTQYF. The DNA of the CDR3 is TGTGCCAGCAGTTACGGAACAGTTACAGATACGCAGTATTTT.

The rearrangement uses TRBV7-3 and TRBJ2-1; 8 nucleotides agree with TRBD1. Unmatched junction bases numbered 2, after V lost 5 bases and J lost 2 bases. The CDR3 runs to 14 residues. Per the germline V gene, CDR1 is SGHTA and CDR2 is FQGTGA. CDR3 coding DNA: TGTGCCAGCAGCCGGACAGGGACCTACAATGAGCAGTTCTTC. Its protein is CASSRTGTYNEQFF.

The rearrangement links TRBV7-6 to TRBJ2-1; the D is unclear. Germline V gene lookup returns CDR1 SGHVS and CDR2 FNYEAQ. Trimming pared 3 bases from V and 8 bases from J, leaving 8 bases between. This CDR3 has 12 residues. CDR3 sequence (DNA): TGTGCCAGCAGCTTCAATGCGGATGAGCAGTTCTTC. Amino acid sequence: CASSFNADEQFF. The complete variable domain, with remaining parts taken from reference TRBV7-6 and TRBJ2-1, reads GAGVSQSPRYKVTKRGQDVALRCDPISGHVSLYWYRQALGQGPEFLTYFNYEAQQDKSGLPNDRFSAERPEGSISTLTIQRTEQRDSAMYRCASSFNADEQFFGPGTRLTVL.

The rearrangement links TRBV18 to TRBJ1-2; D perhaps matches TRBD1 (5 bases). CDR1 and CDR2 (germline): KGHSH, LQKENI. This CDR3 has 15 amino acids. The V end lost 6 bases, the J end lost 2 bases, and 16 bases lay between the germline ends. Written as DNA, the CDR3 is TGTGCCAGCTCCAAGGACGGGGCGGGAAACTATGGCTACACCTTC. This codes for CASSKDGAGNYGYTF.

This chain joins TRBV28 and TRBJ1-3, with unresolved D. Germline CDR1 and CDR2: MDHEN and SYDVKM. Trimming left V 10 bases short and J 3 bases short, with 19 bases between. The CDR3 consists of 15 residues. The CDR3 here is CATTSRWTLGNTIYF. The CDR3 nucleotides read TGTGCCACCACATCTAGGTGGACTCTTGGAAACACCATATATTTT.

V and J are TRBV7-8 and TRBJ2-7; tentative D call: TRBD1 (5 bases). Germline V CDR1 and CDR2: SGHVS, FQNEAQ. V was shortened by 0 bases and J by 2 bases, with 11 bases between the two germline ends. This CDR3 region has 15 residues. This chain's CDR3 is CASSLAQAITYEQYF. The CDR3 DNA reads as TGTGCCAGCAGCTTAGCACAGGCAATCACCTACGAGCAGTACTTC.

The rearrangement joins TRBV9 to TRBJ2-2; 7 bases are a match to TRBD1. V lost 3 bases to trimming and J lost 4 bases; unmatched junction nucleotides: 6. The CDR3 is 15 amino acids. Germline CDR1 and CDR2: SGDLS and YYNGEE. CDR3: CASSAGQAATGELFF. CDR3 DNA: TGTGCCAGCAGCGCCGGACAGGCGGCCACCGGGGAGCTGTTTTTT.

A remark on this clone: A single base separates this from a much larger clone, so it may be a read error. Other DNA sequences in the sample encode the same CDR3. The chain couples TRBV28 to TRBJ1-1; 7 nucleotides line up with TRBD1. The CDR3 is made up of 17 amino acids. Germline-derived CDR1 and CDR2 are MDHEN and SYDVKM. The CDR3 DNA reads as TGCGCCAGCAGTTTAGCTCCGACAGGGTACGGAGACACTGAAGCTTTCTTT. Amino acids: CASSLAPTGYGDTEAFF.

The sample holds many counts of this clone. CDR3 loop: CASSQPTGGNYGYTF. The CDR3 DNA reads TGCGCCAGCAGCCAACCGACAGGGGGGAACTATGGCTACACCTTC. The J gene is TRBJ1-2, the V gene TRBV4-1; 9 nucleotides align to TRBD1. Trimming cost V 2 bases and J 2 bases; bases outside gene matches: 3. CDR1 is MGHRA and CDR2 is YSYEKL in the germline V gene. This CDR3 region has 15 residues.

This chain connects TRBV7-2 to TRBJ1-2; 11 bases agree with TRBD1. CDR1 and CDR2 from the germline V gene are SGHTA and FQGNSA. Trimming at V came to 5 bases and at J to 8 bases, leaving 16 bases not matched to a gene. The CDR3 length is 17 residues. The CDR3 DNA reads as TGTGCCAGCAGCACCAGACCCAAAGGACAGGGGGCGCGGGGCTACACCTTC. Protein product: CASSTRPKGQGARGYTF.

The chain recombines TRBV6-5 with TRBJ1-1; 9 bases agree with TRBD1. CDR3 length equals 14 residues. Germline CDR1 is MNHEY and CDR2 is SVGAGI. Trimming at V came to 4 bases and at J to 6 bases, leaving 6 bases not matched to a gene. The CDR3 nucleotides read TGTGCCAGCAGTTTCGGACAGGGGACGGCTGAAGCTTTCTTT. Translation gives CASSFGQGTAEAFF.

As regards this clone: Distinct nucleotide sequences in the sample also encode this CDR3. V gene TRBV19 combines with J gene TRBJ2-7; D is perhaps TRBD2 (5 bases). The CDR3 runs to 13 residues. V lost 1 base to trimming and J lost 6 bases, with 10 bases between them. CDR1 and CDR2 (germline): LNHDA, SQIVND (reference sequence). CDR3 sequence reads: CASSIVSRGEQYF. The CDR3, as DNA: TGTGCCAGTAGTATAGTTTCTCGGGGCGAGCAGTACTTC.

The chain is built from TRBV7-3 and TRBJ2-1, with 7 bases aligning to TRBD2. This CDR3 comprises 17 residues. V lost 4 bases to trimming and J lost 4 bases; unmatched junction nucleotides: 13. Germline CDR1 SGHTA, CDR2 FQGTGA. Here the CDR3 DNA reads TGTGCCAGCAGCTCACACTCACTGGCGGGAGCGTACAATGAGCAGTTCTTC. Amino acids: CASSSHSLAGAYNEQFF.

In this sample, this clone turned up a few times. The chain carries TRBV27 and TRBJ1-3; D is undetermined. CDR3 length: 14 amino acids. Trimming shortened V by 6 bases and J by 0 bases, and 9 bases separated the two germline ends. In germline, CDR1 is MNHEY, CDR2 SMNVEV (reference sequence). This CDR3 is CASRDGNSGNTIYF. Here the CDR3 DNA reads TGTGCCAGCAGGGACGGAAACTCTGGAAACACCATATATTTT.

This clone was counted only a few times. CDR3 protein: CASSLEGQPQHF. In DNA form, the CDR3 reads TGTGCCAGCAGTTTAGAAGGGCAGCCCCAGCATTTT. V usage is TRBV28 and J usage is TRBJ1-5, with D unclear. Germline V gene sequence: CDR1 MDHEN, CDR2 SYDVKM. The V end lost 2 bases, the J end lost 7 bases, and 6 bases lay between the germline ends. The length of the CDR3 is 12 residues.

The sample holds a few counts of this clone. V and J are TRBV7-8 and TRBJ1-1, with unresolved D. The CDR3 has 15 residues. V lost 1 base, J lost 6 bases, and 15 bases lay in between. From germline, CDR1 is SGHVS and CDR2 FQNEAQ. The DNA for the CDR3 is TGTGCCAGCAGCTTAGTTCTAGGAGGAGTCGCTGAAGCTTTCTTT. Protein sequence: CASSLVLGGVAEAFF.

This clone was detected only a few times. This rearrangement joins TRBV7-2 to TRBJ1-2, with TRBD1 matching 7 bases. The V segment lost 5 bases and the J segment 8 bases; nucleotides outside the gene matches: 5. CDR1 and CDR2 (germline): SGHTA, FQGNSA. The CDR3 is 12 amino acids. The CDR3 sequence is CASSTQGYGYTF. In nucleotides, the CDR3 is TGTGCCAGCAGCACACAGGGGTACGGCTACACCTTC.

As to this clone: Within the sample, other DNA sequences also encode this same CDR3. This chain connects TRBV9 to TRBJ2-7; D remains unclear. This CDR3 has 13 amino acids. Per the germline V gene, CDR1 is SGDLS and CDR2 is YYNGEE. The V end lost 0 bases, the J end lost 3 bases, and 7 bases lay between the germline ends. CDR3 DNA: TGTGCCAGCAGCGTAGCTCCCCGCTACGAGCAGTACTTC. Protein product: CASSVAPRYEQYF.

A single count supports this clone. J is TRBJ2-3 and V is TRBV5-1; 8 bases are shared with TRBD2. The CDR3 has 17 residues. Trimming at V came to 4 bases and at J to 1 base, leaving 11 bases not matched to a gene. The germline V gene encodes CDR1 SGHRS and CDR2 YFSETQ. CDR3: CASSPVSGGRGTDTQYF. DNA for the CDR3: TGCGCCAGCAGCCCGGTGAGCGGGGGAAGGGGCACAGATACGCAGTATTTT.

The chain joins TRBV30 to TRBJ1-3; TRBD1 is a possible D gene (5 bases). V lost 6 bases to trimming and J lost 1 base, with 10 bases between them. Germline CDR1 and CDR2: GTSNPN and SVGIG (reference sequence). This CDR3 comprises 13 residues. The CDR3: CACREKSGNTIYF. The CDR3 DNA reads TGTGCCTGCAGGGAGAAATCTGGAAACACCATATATTTT.

J is TRBJ2-7 and V is TRBV7-3, with TRBD2 matching over 7 bases. The CDR3 consists of 13 residues. V was clipped by 2 bases and J by 6 bases; unmatched bases: 4. CDR1 and CDR2 from the germline V gene are SGHTA and FQGTGA. The CDR3 DNA reads as TGTGCCAGCAGCTTATCGGGGACTACCGAGCAGTACTTC. Protein product: CASSLSGTTEQYF.

V gene TRBV28 combines with J gene TRBJ1-6, with a weak D call TRBD1 (5 bases). Trimming pared 4 bases from V and 0 bases from J, leaving 10 bases between. CDR1 is MDHEN and CDR2 is SYDVKM in the germline V gene. This CDR3 spans 16 amino acids. This CDR3 is CASSSGRASYNSPLHF. DNA for the CDR3: TGTGCCAGCAGTTCGGGCAGGGCCTCCTATAATTCACCCCTCCACTTT.

The table lists this clone with a few counts. The genes are TRBV11-2 and TRBJ2-7; 15 bases fit TRBD2. Germline CDR1 is SGHAT and CDR2 is FQNNGV. Germline trimming cut 5 bases from V and 0 bases from J; bases unmatched to any gene: 11. The CDR3 is made up of 19 amino acids. As DNA, the CDR3 is TGTGCCAGCAGCGGTCAACCGGGACTAGCGGGAGGAGTCTCCTACGAGCAGTACTTC. It translates to CASSGQPGLAGGVSYEQYF.

V gene TRBV28 combines with J gene TRBJ1-1, with a possible D match to TRBD1 (5 bases). The CDR3 sequence is 14 residues long. The germline CDR1 and CDR2 sequences are MDHEN and SYDVKM. Trimming removed 1 base from V and 3 bases from J, with 9 bases in between. CDR3 sequence: CASSLLGGDTEAFF. DNA for the CDR3: TGTGCCAGCAGTTTATTGGGGGGGGACACTGAAGCTTTCTTT. The full variable domain, in which reference TRBV28 and TRBJ1-1 provide the parts outside the CDR3, is DVKVTQSSRYLVKRTGEKVFLECVQDMDHENMFWYRQDPGLGLRLIYFSYDVKMKEKGDIPEGYSVSREKKERFSLILESASTNQTSMYLCASSLLGGDTEAFFGQGTRLTVV.

The chain carries TRBV5-4 and TRBJ2-5; D is ambiguous. V lost 0 bases to trimming and J lost 4 bases, with 4 bases between them. The CDR3 spans 12 residues. Germline V gene sequence: CDR1 SGHNT, CDR2 YYREEE (reference sequence). The CDR3 loop is CASSLDVETQYF. The CDR3 region has the DNA TGTGCCAGCAGCTTGGATGTAGAGACCCAGTACTTC.